A single sample gave rise to the 25 T cell receptor beta chains below, sequenced in a study of metastatic and nonmetastatic thyroid tumors. Using MiXCR, TCRdb re-called clones from the PCR reads. The sample shows approximately 20,000 clones, around a sixth of them seen only once. Every patient underwent thyroid surgery untreated. The material sequenced was blood. Source of these receptors: a male donor with papillary thyroid cancer or a benign thyroid nodule (not recorded which). Some clones in this sample may be carry-over from other donors' samples.

The V and J genes are TRBV7-8 and TRBJ2-2; TRBD2 matches 9 bases. V dropped 11 bases and J dropped 6; count of bases not matched to a gene: 16. Germline lookup yields CDR1 SGHVS and CDR2 FQNEAQ. This CDR3 is built from 16 residues. CDR3 DNA sequence: TGTGCCTGGAGCTTGTTAGCGGGAGACATGGCCGGGGAGCTGTTTTTT. It translates to CAWSLLAGDMAGELFF. Supplemented by reference TRBV7-8 and TRBJ2-2, the full variable domain reads GAGVSQSPRYKVAKRGQDVALRCDPISGHVSLFWYQQALGQGPEFLTYFQNEAQLDKSGLPSDRFFAERPEGSVSTLKIQRTQQEDSAVYLCAWSLLAGDMAGELFFGEGSRLTVL.

This clone was counted many times. The rearrangement uses TRBV5-1 and TRBJ1-4, with D tentatively TRBD1 (5 bases). Trimming took off 7 bases at V and 4 bases at J, with 20 bases between the two ends. This CDR3 is built from 16 residues. The germline CDR1 and CDR2 sequences are SGHRS and YFSETQ. Written as DNA, the CDR3 is TGCGCCAGCGCTTTTACCGGAGGCAGGGTTAATGAAAAACTGTTTTTT. As protein: CASAFTGGRVNEKLFF. Full variable domain (rest looked up from reference TRBV5-1 and TRBJ1-4): KAGVTQTPRYLIKTRGQQVTLSCSPISGHRSVSWYQQTPGQGLQFLFEYFSETQRNKGNFPGRFSGRQFSNSRSEMNVSTLELGDSALYLCASAFTGGRVNEKLFFGSGTQLSVL.

Many counts were recorded for this clone. V and J are TRBV10-3 and TRBJ1-1; a weak D match, TRBD1 (6 bases). V shed 8 bases and J shed 1 base, with 14 bases lying between them. This CDR3 comprises 14 residues. Germline CDR1 and CDR2: ENHRY and SYGVKD. This CDR3 reads CAIAPTGTNTEAFF. CDR3 coding DNA: TGTGCCATCGCGCCTACAGGGACGAACACTGAAGCTTTCTTT.

This clone was seen more than once but under ten times. The V call is TRBV12-3 or TRBV12-4, the J call TRBJ2-1, with 7 nucleotides matching TRBD2. The CDR3 covers 15 residues. With V trimmed by 1 base and J by 8 bases, 8 bases remained unmatched. The CDR3 DNA reads TGTGCCAGCAGTTTAGTGGGAGGGCCCGGCGATGAGCAGTTCTTC. Protein product: CASSLVGGPGDEQFF.

This clone showed up many times. The J gene is TRBJ2-2, the V gene TRBV24-1; 7 bases fit TRBD1. V was pared by 4 bases and J by 4 bases, with 5 bases of the junction left unmatched. The CDR3 loop spans 15 amino acids. Looked up from germline, CDR1 is KGHDR and CDR2 is SFDVKD. CDR3 sequence reads: CATSDQGTVTGELFF. CDR3 sequence (DNA): TGTGCCACCAGTGACCAGGGGACAGTCACCGGGGAGCTGTTTTTT.

This clone turned up a few times. This may be a read error, as it is one base from a much larger clone. Other DNA sequences of this sample code for an identical CDR3. This chain uses TRBV28 with TRBJ1-1; no clear D. The CDR3 sequence is 13 residues long. Germline V gene data show CDR1 as MDHEN and CDR2 as SYDVKM. V was trimmed by 2 bases and J by 2 bases, leaving 6 bases between them. CDR3 residues: CASSLQVNTEAFF. The CDR3 DNA is TGTGCCAGCAGTTTACAGGTAAACACTGAAGCTTTCTTT.

This clone was counted ten times or more. A read error may explain this, as a much larger clone is one base away. This sequence joins TRBV11-2 and TRBJ2-3, with D maybe TRBD2 (5 bases). V was pared by 5 bases and J by 5 bases, with 14 bases between. Per germline, CDR1 SGHAT and CDR2 FQNNGV. The CDR3 runs to 14 residues. The CDR3 bases are TGTGCCAGCAGCCACGGGAATCAGGTAGATACGCAGTATTTT. Translated, it gives CASSHGNQVDTQYF.

This clone has more than one count but fewer than ten. A read error may be the cause here, since a much bigger clone is one base away. The same CDR3 arises from other DNA sequences in this sample as well. The chain links TRBV29-1 to TRBJ2-1; D might be TRBD2 (5 bases). The ends were cut back, 6 bases at V and 0 bases at J, with 6 bases in the middle. The CDR3 is 12 residues long. Germline V CDR1 and CDR2: SQVTM, ANQGSEA. In DNA form, the CDR3 reads TGCAGCGTCGGACTCTCCTACAATGAGCAGTTCTTC. Protein product: CSVGLSYNEQFF.

This clone has a count of ten or more. Being one base from a much bigger clone, this may be a read error. Other DNA sequences from this sample encode an identical CDR3 as well. The chain carries TRBV20-1 and TRBJ2-7; no clear D gene. The CDR3 contains 13 residues. Germline CDR1 reads DFQATT; CDR2 reads SNEGSKA (reference sequence). V shed 1 base and J shed 1 base, with 8 bases lying between them. The CDR3 nucleotides are TGCAGTGCTAGAGGACGGTATTCCTACGAGCAGTACTTC. This translates into CSARGRYSYEQYF.

This clone was seen a few times. The rearrangement joins TRBV28 to TRBJ2-7, with 9 bases matching TRBD2. CDR1 and CDR2 from the germline V gene are MDHEN and SYDVKM. Trimming cost V 5 bases and J 0 bases; bases outside gene matches: 5. The CDR3 sequence is 15 residues long. The CDR3: CASSVTSGSSYEQYF. The CDR3 DNA reads as TGTGCCAGCAGTGTGACTAGCGGCAGCTCCTACGAGCAGTACTTC.

This clone was seen at least ten times. The chain couples TRBV7-9 to TRBJ2-2; 8 bases agree with TRBD1. Per the germline V gene, CDR1 is SEHNR and CDR2 is FQNEAQ (reference sequence). This CDR3 contains 15 residues. V lost 6 bases and J lost 4; bases outside the gene matches: 7. DNA of the CDR3: TGTGCCAGCAGGCCGGGACAGGCGGGCACCGGGGAGCTGTTTTTT. This gives the protein CASRPGQAGTGELFF.

The V gene is TRBV13, the J gene TRBJ1-2, with 9 bases fitting TRBD1. Looked up from germline, CDR1 is PRHDT and CDR2 is FYEKMQ (reference sequence). This CDR3 contains 16 residues. V shed 2 bases and J 8 bases; nucleotides not matched to a gene: 12. CDR3 sequence reads: CASSLYIGTGLGGYTF. The CDR3 nucleotides are TGTGCCAGCAGCTTATATATTGGGACAGGGCTAGGCGGCTACACCTTC.

This clone appeared many times. The chain recombines TRBV6-2 or TRBV6-3 with TRBJ1-5, with D unclear. V shed 6 bases and J shed 7 bases, with 16 bases lying between them. The germline CDR1 and CDR2 sequences are MNHEY and SVGEGT. This CDR3 region has 14 residues. The CDR3 sequence is CASRVGESPQPQHF. Written as DNA, the CDR3 is TGTGCCAGCAGAGTGGGAGAGAGTCCACAGCCCCAGCATTTT.

This clone was detected many times. The chain couples TRBV24-1 to TRBJ2-7; D may be TRBD1 (6 bases). The germline V gene encodes CDR1 KGHDR and CDR2 SFDVKD. V lost 4 bases and J lost 2, with 14 bases in between. The CDR3 is made up of 15 amino acids. CDR3 region: CATSDRTEAPYEQYF. The CDR3 nucleotides read TGTGCCACCAGTGACCGGACAGAGGCCCCCTACGAGCAGTACTTC.

This clone was counted ten times or more. The chain carries TRBV19 and TRBJ2-1, with D perhaps matching TRBD2 (6 bases). V was trimmed by 1 base and J by 7 bases, leaving 11 bases between them. Per the germline V gene, CDR1 is LNHDA and CDR2 is SQIVND (reference sequence). The CDR3 loop spans 14 amino acids. This chain's CDR3 is CASSIGGGTNEQFF. Here the CDR3 DNA reads TGTGCCAGTAGTATAGGAGGCGGGACGAATGAGCAGTTCTTC.

The chain employs TRBV28 and TRBJ2-7; 7 bases line up with TRBD2. V trimming: 6 bases; J trimming: 9 bases; junction bases outside the gene matches: 14. The CDR3 totals 14 residues. The V gene's germline CDR1 is MDHEN and CDR2 SYDVKM. The CDR3 nucleotides read TGTGCCAGCAGAAACTCGGTGGGGGGGAGGGTGCAGTACTTC. It translates to CASRNSVGGRVQYF.

This clone was recorded many times. The chain uses TRBV11-2 and TRBJ2-2; the match to TRBD1 covers 7 bases. CDR1 and CDR2 from the germline V gene are SGHAT and FQNNGV. This CDR3 region has 16 residues. The junction had 7 bases not matched to a gene; V was cut back by 5 bases and J by 1 base. The CDR3 region has the DNA TGTGCCAGCAGCACACTCAGGGGGAGGAACACCGGGGAGCTGTTTTTT. Its protein is CASSTLRGRNTGELFF.

This clone was seen a handful of times. V usage is TRBV28 and J usage is TRBJ2-3; 7 nucleotides line up with TRBD2. This CDR3 has 17 residues. Looked up from germline, CDR1 is MDHEN and CDR2 is SYDVKM. With 6 bases clipped from V and 2 bases from J, the junction kept 14 bases outside the gene matches. CDR3 DNA sequence: TGTGCCAGCAGCCTATTAACCAGCGGGAAAACCACAGATACGCAGTATTTT. Amino acid sequence: CASSLLTSGKTTDTQYF.

This clone is judged medium-sized (0.01 to 0.1%). V is TRBV6-1 and J is TRBJ2-7; 8 bases match TRBD2. Germline CDR1 MNHNS, CDR2 SASEGT. This CDR3 region has 15 residues. The V and J ends lost 7 bases and 0 bases, in that order; junction bases with no gene match: 8. CDR3 sequence: CASKDIAGSSYEQYF. For the CDR3, the DNA is TGTGCCAGCAAAGATATAGCGGGGAGCTCCTACGAGCAGTACTTC.

Many counts were recorded for this clone. The chain uses TRBV5-8 and TRBJ1-3; D unclear. CDR1 and CDR2 (germline): SGHTS, YDEGEE. V lost 1 base and J lost 4, with 6 bases in between. There are 13 residues in the CDR3. The chain's CDR3 is CASSLSRGNTIYF. CDR3 in DNA: TGTGCCAGCAGCTTGAGTCGCGGAAACACCATATATTTT.

The table lists this clone with many counts. This chain joins TRBV7-3 and TRBJ2-7; 14 positions agree with TRBD2. The CDR3 is made up of 14 amino acids. Germline V gene lookup returns CDR1 SGHTA and CDR2 FQGTGA. V shed 5 bases and J 7 bases; nucleotides not matched to a gene: 4. The CDR3 loop is CASSLGLAGAEQYF. CDR3 in DNA: TGTGCCAGCAGCCTGGGACTAGCGGGAGCAGAGCAGTACTTC.

V and J are TRBV11-2 and TRBJ2-2; maybe TRBD2 (6 bases). The germline V and J ends were trimmed by 0 bases and 0 bases, with 8 bases remaining between them. The CDR3 has 16 residues. Looked up from germline, CDR1 is SGHAT and CDR2 is FQNNGV. CDR3 protein: CASSLEGGANTGELFF. The CDR3 coding sequence is TGTGCCAGCAGCTTAGAAGGCGGGGCGAACACCGGGGAGCTGTTTTTT.

The chain joins TRBV5-1 to TRBJ1-1, with unresolved D. This CDR3 is 12 amino acids long. The ends were cut back, 1 base at V and 3 bases at J, with 4 bases in the middle. Germline lookup yields CDR1 SGHRS and CDR2 YFSETQ. The CDR3 DNA is TGCGCCAGCAGCTTGTATGACACTGAAGCTTTCTTT. Translation gives CASSLYDTEAFF.

Concerning this clone: Mismatch with germline at one junction end may stem from a read error. The V call is TRBV12-3 or TRBV12-4, the J call TRBJ2-7, with 7 bases matching TRBD2. The CDR3 extends over 15 amino acids. The DNA for the CDR3 is TGTGCCAGCAGCCAGACTAGCAGGACGACCTACGAGCGGTACTTC. Translation gives CASSQTSRTTYERYF.

This clone came up many times. The J gene is TRBJ2-2, the V gene TRBV27; no reliable D call. CDR3 length: 15 amino acids. Germline V gives CDR1 MNHEY, CDR2 SMNVEV (reference sequence). The ends were cut back, 4 bases at V and 7 bases at J, with 16 bases in the middle. The CDR3 reads CASSSITSLNGELFF. CDR3 DNA sequence: TGTGCCAGCAGTTCCATAACAAGCTTGAACGGGGAGCTGTTTTTT.